What follows describes a single T cell receptor beta chain. This record comes from a study of technical replicates of blood from a few donors. Sequencing used immunoSEQ multiplex PCR; TCRdb keeps in-frame clones, though not all of them. The data hold 95,000 to 100,000 clones, with approximately 95% observed a single time. Unmatched junction bases numbered 6, after V lost 2 bases and J lost 4 bases. Germline CDR1 reads SGHRS; CDR2 reads YFSETQ. This CDR3 is 14 amino acids long. This sequence was found in a human donor in good health. The sequencing input was T cells isolated from PBMCs. The chain links TRBV5-1 to TRBJ2-7, with 7 bases that match TRBD1. Here the CDR3 reads CASSFDRVWYEQYF. The CDR3 nucleotides are TGCGCCAGCAGCTTTGACAGGGTTTGGTACGAGCAGTACTTC.